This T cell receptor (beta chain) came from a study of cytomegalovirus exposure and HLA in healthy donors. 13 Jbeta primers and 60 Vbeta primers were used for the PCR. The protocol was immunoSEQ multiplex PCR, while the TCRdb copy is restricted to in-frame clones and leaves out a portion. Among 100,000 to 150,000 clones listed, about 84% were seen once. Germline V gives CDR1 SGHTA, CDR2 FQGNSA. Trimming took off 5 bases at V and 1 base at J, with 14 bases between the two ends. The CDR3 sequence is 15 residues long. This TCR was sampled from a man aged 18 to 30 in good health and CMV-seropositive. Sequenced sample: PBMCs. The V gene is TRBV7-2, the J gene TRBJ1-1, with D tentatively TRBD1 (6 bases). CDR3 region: CASSPWEQGNTEAFF. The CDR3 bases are TGTGCCAGCAGCCCCTGGGAACAGGGGAACACTGAAGCTTTCTTT.